This T cell receptor (beta chain) was recovered during a study of cytomegalovirus exposure and HLA in healthy donors. Study results and limitations: In vitro checks showed that a few CMV-associated chains really do target CMV antigens. By a later analysis, the bulk of CMV-associated TCR beta chains appeared HLA-restricted.

Of note for this clone: Its antigen remains unknown.

The primer mix had 60 Vbeta and 13 Jbeta primers. Assay used: immunoSEQ multiplex PCR; TCRdb lists only in-frame clones, some missing. There are 150,000 to 200,000 clones in the sample; about 65% occur only once, and approximately 1.5% lies in the top ten. Trimming took 6 bases from V and 8 from J, leaving 13 bases between them. The CDR3 loop spans 11 amino acids. Germline V lookup: CDR1 DFQATT, CDR2 SNEGSKA (reference sequence). The sequence came from a girl aged 5-17 years in good health and CMV-seronegative. Sequencing used PBMCs. The V gene is TRBV20-1, the J gene TRBJ1-2, with D unresolved. The chain's CDR3 is CSARGEQGYTF. Here the CDR3 DNA reads TGCAGTGCCCGCGGGGAGCAGGGCTACACCTTC.